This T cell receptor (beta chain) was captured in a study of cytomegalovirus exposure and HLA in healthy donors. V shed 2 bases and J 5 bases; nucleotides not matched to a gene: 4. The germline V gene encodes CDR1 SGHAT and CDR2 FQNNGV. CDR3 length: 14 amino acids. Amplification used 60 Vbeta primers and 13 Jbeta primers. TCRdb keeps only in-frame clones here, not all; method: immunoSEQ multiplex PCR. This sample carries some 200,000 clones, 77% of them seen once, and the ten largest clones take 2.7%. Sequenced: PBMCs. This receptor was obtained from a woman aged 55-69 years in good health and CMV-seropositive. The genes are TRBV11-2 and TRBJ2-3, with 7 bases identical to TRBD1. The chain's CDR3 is CASSLPSGGDTQYF. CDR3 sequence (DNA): TGTGCCAGCAGCTTACCGTCAGGGGGAGATACGCAGTATTTT.